This T cell receptor beta chain was sequenced in a study of control samples from healthy donors and cancer patients. About this clone: In the same sample, other DNA sequences code for this CDR3.

Between the trimmed V and J ends, which lost 0 bases and 1 base, there was a span of 3 bases. The germline V gene has CDR1 SGDLS and CDR2 YYNGEE. This CDR3 has 13 residues. This table comes from immunoSEQ multiplex PCR, and its TCRdb copy is limited to in-frame clones, with some not included. This table has more than 85,000 clones, around nine tenths appearing once. The TCR was taken from a woman aged 50 to 65 in good health. The chain has TRBV9 and TRBJ2-3; D remains ambiguous. Source material: blood. The CDR3 here is CASSVVGTDTQYF. DNA for the CDR3: TGTGCCAGCAGCGTAGTGGGCACAGATACGCAGTATTTT.